A selection of T cell receptor beta chains follows, all from one sample in a study of identical twins. TCRdb independently ran MiXCR on the 5' RACE reads; one entry per CDR3 protein. Of roughly 710,000 distinct CDR3 sequences in the sample, around 6.1% were seen once. Sequencing was carried out using naive T cells sorted from blood. The receptors derive from a young man in good health. CDR3s include the opening cysteine and the closing phenylalanine or tryptophan. D genes are given only for firm matches. Clone size, where shown, is once, few, many, or a class for clones that have expanded.

cdr3_length,v_call,d_call,j_call,clone_size,cdr3_aa,cdr3_nt
19,TRBV5-1,TRBD2,TRBJ2-3,few,CASSLALGLADRRTDTQYF,TGCGCCAGCAGCTTGGCCCTGGGACTAGCGGACCGCCGGACAGATACGCAGTATTTT
17,TRBV6-5,-,TRBJ1-5,few,CASSYSNLVGGNQPQHF,TGTGCCAGCAGTTACTCTAATCTGGTTGGTGGCAATCAGCCCCAGCATTTT
11,TRBV9,-,TRBJ2-1,few,CASSEPGHGTF,TGTGCCAGCAGCGAACCGGGACACGGGACCTTC
14,TRBV7-2,TRBD1,TRBJ2-5,many,CASSSPGQGETQYF,TGTGCCAGCAGCTCCCCGGGACAGGGTGAGACCCAGTACTTC
16,TRBV24-1,TRBD2,TRBJ2-1,many,CATSDNSGDSYNEQFF,TGTGCCACCAGTGACAATAGCGGGGACTCCTACAATGAGCAGTTCTTC
12,TRBV6-2/TRBV6-3,-,TRBJ2-2,-,CASKYNTGELFF,TGTGCCAGCAAGTACAACACCGGGGAGCTGTTTTTT
14,TRBV5-1,-,TRBJ1-4,many,CASSLEGSNEKLFF,TGCGCCAGCAGCTTAGAGGGCAGTAATGAAAAACTGTTTTTT
15,TRBV7-2,-,TRBJ2-4,many,CASSPYGQGIDIQYF,TGTGCCAGCAGCCCCTATGGGCAGGGCATTGACATTCAGTACTTC
12,TRBV7-9,-,TRBJ1-1,many,CASSPSNTEAFF,TGTGCCAGCTCTCCCAGTAACACTGAAGCTTTCTTT
15,TRBV12-3/TRBV12-4,TRBD2,TRBJ2-1,few,CASNMIGTRVHEQFF,TGTGCCAGCAACATGATCGGGACTAGGGTTCATGAGCAGTTCTTC
14,TRBV10-3,TRBD1,TRBJ2-7,many,CAISRTGDTHEQYF,TGTGCCATCAGTAGGACAGGGGACACTCACGAGCAGTACTTC
15,TRBV5-1,TRBD1,TRBJ2-7,many,CASSQRDRALHEQYF,TGCGCCAGCAGCCAAAGGGACAGGGCATTGCACGAGCAGTACTTC
16,TRBV14,TRBD2,TRBJ2-3,-,CASSQTRTSTTDTQYF,TGTGCCAGCAGCCAGACCAGGACTAGCACCACAGATACGCAGTATTTT
13,TRBV20-1,TRBD1,TRBJ1-3,many,CSARQGAENTIYF,TGCAGTGCTCGACAGGGGGCGGAAAACACCATATATTTT
14,TRBV7-3,TRBD2,TRBJ2-1,many,CASSPSGRNNEQFF,TGTGCCAGCAGCCCCAGCGGGAGAAACAATGAGCAGTTCTTC
15,TRBV6-1,TRBD2,TRBJ2-5,many,CASRTSGSPQETQYF,TGTGCCAGCAGAACTAGCGGGAGCCCCCAAGAGACCCAGTACTTC
17,TRBV5-5,-,TRBJ2-3,few,CASSALTAPFGTDTQYF,TGTGCCAGCAGCGCGCTGACAGCCCCTTTTGGCACAGATACGCAGTATTTT
16,TRBV5-6,-,TRBJ1-1,many,CASSLEGGREDTEAFF,TGTGCCAGCAGCTTGGAAGGGGGAAGGGAGGACACTGAAGCTTTCTTT
12,TRBV7-8,TRBD1,TRBJ1-1,many,CASRPTGGEAFF,TGTGCCAGCAGGCCTACAGGGGGCGAAGCTTTCTTT
15,TRBV27,-,TRBJ2-3,-,CASTLTHANTDTQYF,TGTGCCAGCACCCTAACACACGCTAACACAGATACGCAGTATTTT
15,TRBV5-1,TRBD1,TRBJ2-1,few,CASSWADRAGDEQFF,TGCGCCAGCAGCTGGGCGGACAGGGCCGGGGATGAGCAGTTCTTC
16,TRBV7-3,TRBD1,TRBJ2-1,-,CASSSAGTGVGNEQFF,TGTGCCAGCAGCTCCGCCGGGACAGGGGTGGGCAATGAGCAGTTCTTC
14,TRBV18,-,TRBJ2-4,-,CASSPLDSENIQYF,TGTGCCAGCTCACCACTAGATTCCGAAAACATTCAGTACTTC
13,TRBV29-1,-,TRBJ1-6,many,CSAVEGSGSPLHF,TGCAGCGCCGTCGAGGGGAGCGGTTCACCCCTCCACTTT
14,TRBV27,-,TRBJ2-1,many,CASSLSPGVHEQFF,TGTGCCAGCAGTTTATCACCCGGGGTCCATGAGCAGTTCTTC
16,TRBV5-6,-,TRBJ1-3,many,CASSLSSVDLANTIYF,TGTGCCAGCAGCTTGTCTTCAGTGGACTTGGCAAACACCATATATTTT
12,TRBV28,-,TRBJ2-2,-,CASSFRGVMLFF,TGTGCCAGCAGTTTCAGGGGGGTTATGCTGTTTTTT
15,TRBV5-1,-,TRBJ2-7,few,CASSGSGHTIYEQYF,TGCGCCAGCAGTGGTTCGGGACATACCATTTACGAGCAGTACTTC
11,TRBV29-1,-,TRBJ1-2,-,CSVGQDNGYTF,TGCAGCGTTGGACAGGATAATGGCTACACCTTC
18,TRBV6-1,-,TRBJ2-2,few,CASTGYSGRGRATGELFF,TGTGCCAGCACTGGCTACTCGGGGAGGGGGAGGGCCACCGGGGAGCTGTTTTTT
15,TRBV6-2/TRBV6-3,-,TRBJ1-1,few,CASSYSTRWNTEAFF,TGTGCCAGCAGTTACTCGACCAGATGGAACACTGAAGCTTTCTTT
15,TRBV4-2,TRBD1,TRBJ2-7,-,CASSQGQGFSYEQYF,TGTGCCAGCAGCCAGGGACAGGGCTTCTCCTACGAGCAGTACTTC
14,TRBV7-7,TRBD2,TRBJ2-5,-,CASSLTGLEETQYF,TGTGCCAGCAGCTTAACGGGACTAGAAGAGACCCAGTACTTC
14,TRBV5-6,-,TRBJ1-1,few,CASSSLGVNTEAFF,TGTGCCAGCAGCTCACTAGGGGTGAACACTGAAGCTTTCTTT
15,TRBV24-1,-,TRBJ2-1,many,CATSDPGRSYNEQFF,TGTGCCACCAGTGATCCAGGACGGTCCTACAATGAGCAGTTCTTC
13,TRBV20-1,-,TRBJ2-1,few,CSAVDPGTGKRFF,TGCAGTGCTGTTGACCCCGGCACAGGCAAAAGGTTCTTC
13,TRBV5-1,-,TRBJ1-1,-,CASSLENRAEAFF,TGCGCCAGCAGCTTGGAAAATCGGGCCGAAGCTTTCTTT
13,TRBV7-6,-,TRBJ2-2,few,CASSLNSPGELFF,TGTGCCAGCAGCTTAAACTCTCCCGGGGAGCTGTTTTTT
15,TRBV20-1,-,TRBJ2-5,many,CSARDWGEPQETQYF,TGCAGTGCTAGAGATTGGGGGGAACCGCAAGAGACCCAGTACTTC